The 30 T cell receptor beta chains in this list originate from one sample, sequenced in a study of tumor-infiltrating lymphocytes in oesophageal squamous cell carcinoma. TCRdb called the PCR reads again in MiXCR, with one record for every CDR3 protein. The data hold about 12,000 distinct CDR3 sequences, with around 49% observed a single time. The sequencing sample was made of esophageal tumor tissue. The receptors originated from a female donor with esophageal squamous cell carcinoma.

CDR3 DNA: TGCGCCAGCAGCCAAGAGGACACCTACTCCTACGAGCAGTACTTC. The encoded protein is CASSQEDTYSYEQYF. The chain employs TRBV4-1 and TRBJ2-7, with TRBD1 as a possible D gene (5 bases). Germline V gene data show CDR1 as MGHRA and CDR2 as YSYEKL. This CDR3 is built from 15 residues. V was shortened by 0 bases and J by 0 bases, with 9 bases between the two germline ends.

V is TRBV11-3 and J is TRBJ2-3; D unresolved. The V and J ends lost 5 bases and 6 bases respectively, with 12 bases between them. CDR3 length equals 13 residues. Germline V gene data show CDR1 as SGHNT and CDR2 as YENEEA. CDR3 DNA: TGTGCCAGCAGCCCCGGCATGGGGGATACGCAGTATTTT. Translated, it gives CASSPGMGDTQYF.

The chain links TRBV2 to TRBJ2-1; TRBD2 aligns across 7 bases. CDR1 is SNHLY and CDR2 is FYNNEI in the germline V gene. This CDR3 comprises 15 residues. The V gene end was trimmed by 6 bases and the J gene end by 1 base; junction bases not matched to a gene: 6. Written as DNA, the CDR3 is TGTGCCAGCAGGGAGCGGGATGAATCCTACAATGAGCAGTTCTTC. Protein product: CASRERDESYNEQFF.

CDR3 sequence (DNA): TGTGCCAGCAGCGCTAGCACAACGGATGGCTACACCTTC. Its translation is CASSASTTDGYTF. This chain connects TRBV7-2 to TRBJ1-2; the D is unclear. Trimming removed 5 bases at V and 6 bases at J, with 13 bases between. CDR1 and CDR2 from the germline V gene are SGHTA and FQGNSA. The CDR3 contains 13 residues.

About this clonotype itself: Because the CDR3 is missing its conserved closing phenylalanine or tryptophan, this is likely a read error. Because the CDR3's place on the DNA is in doubt, the DNA is left out and the CDR3 is given as listed by TCRdb. CDR3: CASSQGTGNSPLHFGN. The J gene is TRBJ2-5, the V gene TRBV7-3; the table's D call, TRBD1, was not checked against the DNA. 16 amino acids form the CDR3, both terminal residues included. CDR1 SGHTA and CDR2 FQGTGA come from the germline V gene.

By its share, this clonotype is medium-sized (0.01 to 0.1%). V and J are TRBV12-5 and TRBJ1-1, with TRBD1 as a possible D gene (5 bases). The CDR3 contains 12 residues. Germline values: CDR1 LGHNT, CDR2 FRNRAP. V was trimmed by 1 base and J by 8 bases, leaving 8 bases between them. The CDR3 bases are TGTGCTAGTGGTTTGGGGGGCGGCGAAGCTTTCTTT. This translates into CASGLGGGEAFF.

The table lists this clonotype with many counts. V is TRBV5-1 and J is TRBJ1-5; a weak D match, TRBD1 (6 bases). Germline V CDR1 and CDR2: SGHRS, YFSETQ. Trimming pared 5 bases from V and 1 base from J, leaving 13 bases between. The CDR3 has 15 residues. CDR3 DNA: TGCGCCAGCAGAGCCGGGACACAAAGCAATCAGCCCCAGCATTTT. It codes for CASRAGTQSNQPQHF.

This chain links TRBV6-1 with TRBJ2-1, with D possibly being TRBD2 (6 bases). The J call may be wrong; the DNA end is better matched by TRBJ2-7. The CDR3 consists of 14 residues. Germline loops: CDR1 MNHNS, CDR2 SASEGT. CDR3 in amino acids: CASSEVRTMNEQYF. The CDR3 DNA sequence: TGTGCCAGCAGTGAAGTGCGGACTATGAACGAGCAGTACTTC.

Relative to its sample, this clonotype is medium-sized. One junction end does not reproduce the germline sequence, and a read error may be involved. The chain uses TRBV12-3 or TRBV12-4 and TRBJ2-7, with TRBD1 matching over 9 bases. The CDR3 spans 15 residues. DNA of the CDR3: TGTGCCAGCAGTCCCAGACAGGGGGATAATTCACCCCTCCACTTC. The encoded protein is CASSPRQGDNSPLHF.

This clonotype was picked up many times. V and J are TRBV10-3 and TRBJ1-1; 11 bases are shared with TRBD1. With 0 bases clipped from V and 10 bases from J, the junction kept 7 bases outside the gene matches. Germline V gene lookup returns CDR1 ENHRY and CDR2 SYGVKD. The CDR3 runs 15 residues. In DNA, the CDR3 is TGTGCCATCAGTGAGTCAGGGGACAGGGGGATTGGAGCTTTCTTT. Encoded protein: CAISESGDRGIGAFF.

This chain connects TRBV11-3 to TRBJ2-7; D not certain. This CDR3 contains 13 residues. CDR1 is SGHNT, CDR2 YENEEA, per germline. V dropped 1 base and J dropped 3 bases, with 7 bases sitting between them. CDR3 coding DNA: TGTGCCAGCAGCTTAGGGCCCCTCTACGAGCAGTACTTC. Amino acid sequence: CASSLGPLYEQYF.

The V and J genes are TRBV12-5 and TRBJ2-5; D unresolved. The J call is in doubt because the DNA end fits TRBJ2-1 better. The CDR3 extends over 14 amino acids. CDR1 is LGHNT, CDR2 FRNRAP, per germline. CDR3 in DNA: TGTGCTAGTGGTTTGGTAGGTAGCTCAGATGAGCAGTTCTTC. Translation gives CASGLVGSSDEQFF.

This clonotype is judged medium-sized (0.01 to 0.1%). The rearrangement joins TRBV7-9 to TRBJ2-2; 13 bases align to TRBD2. From germline, CDR1 is SEHNR and CDR2 FQNEAQ (reference sequence). V lost 6 bases, J lost 0 bases, and 4 bases stayed unmatched. CDR3 length: 17 residues. The CDR3 coding sequence is TGTGCCAGCAGATGGGGACTAGCGGGGTCGAACACCGGGGAGCTGTTTTTT. Translating gives CASRWGLAGSNTGELFF.

The CDR3 nucleotides are TGTGCCAGCAGCTTAGTTCCGGGGAGTTCCTACGAGCAGTACTTC. This sequence encodes CASSLVPGSSYEQYF. The chain couples TRBV7-6 to TRBJ2-1, with TRBD2 as a possible D gene (5 bases). The J call is in doubt because the DNA end fits TRBJ2-7 better. Germline assignment: CDR1 SGHVS and CDR2 FNYEAQ. This CDR3 comprises 15 residues.

V is TRBV7-2 and J is TRBJ2-5; D is unresolved. V dropped 1 base and J dropped 5 bases, with 14 bases sitting between them. Per germline, CDR1 SGHTA and CDR2 FQGNSA. The CDR3 is 15 amino acids. CDR3 bases: TGTGCCAGCAGCTTAGTCCCGAATCCCGCGGAGACCCAGTACTTC. Amino acids: CASSLVPNPAETQYF.

This chain links TRBV6-6 with TRBJ2-5; no reliable D call. Germline V CDR1 and CDR2: MNHNY, SVGAGI (reference sequence). With 0 bases removed from V and 4 bases from J, the gap between germline ends came to 3 bases. The CDR3 loop spans 12 amino acids. The CDR3 nucleotides are TGTGCCAGCAGTTACTCTGGAGAGACCCAGTACTTC. Translating it yields CASSYSGETQYF.

This clonotype has a count of ten or more. The V call is TRBV7-9, the J call TRBJ1-2; no firm D call. Trimming stripped 3 bases from V and 2 bases from J, with 4 bases between. The V gene's germline CDR1 is SEHNR and CDR2 FQNEAQ (reference sequence). The CDR3 length is 12 residues. In DNA, the CDR3 is TGTGCCAGCAGCTTTCAAAACTATGGCTACACCTTC. Residues: CASSFQNYGYTF. The full variable domain, its missing parts supplied by reference TRBV7-9 and TRBJ1-2, is DTGVSQNPRHKITKRGQNVTFRCDPISEHNRLYWYRQTLGQGPEFLTYFQNEAQLEKSRLLSDRFSAERPKGSFSTLEIQRTEQGDSAMYLCASSFQNYGYTFGSGTRLTVV.

This clonotype is labeled medium-sized. The genes are TRBV28 and TRBJ2-2, with D perhaps matching TRBD2 (5 bases). V dropped 7 bases and J dropped 8 bases, with 17 bases sitting between them. Germline V gives CDR1 MDHEN, CDR2 SYDVKM. CDR3 length equals 14 residues. The CDR3 bases are TGTGCCAGCAAGGGCGGAGGTGTAGGTGGGGAGCTGTTTTTT. Translating gives CASKGGGVGGELFF.

The genes are TRBV28 and TRBJ2-1; 7 nucleotides line up with TRBD2. Germline V lookup: CDR1 MDHEN, CDR2 SYDVKM. Trimming cost V 4 bases and J 4 bases; bases outside gene matches: 7. The CDR3 is made up of 15 amino acids. For the CDR3, the DNA is TGTGCCAGCAGTTCACGGGACTATCCTTACAATGAGCAGTTCTTC. It codes for CASSSRDYPYNEQFF.

The rearrangement joins TRBV7-4 to TRBJ2-3; the match to TRBD2 covers 11 bases. The DNA end favors TRBJ2-5, so the J call may be wrong. CDR1 is SGHVT and CDR2 is SQSDAQ in the germline V gene. CDR3 size: 17 residues. In nucleotides, the CDR3 is TGTGCCAGCAGCTTATCCATAGCGGGAGGGCATGGGGAGACCCAGTACTTC. Its translation is CASSLSIAGGHGETQYF.

This chain links TRBV7-9 with TRBJ2-5; TRBD1 is a possible D gene (5 bases). V lost 2 bases and J 4 bases, leaving 17 bases between the germline ends. The CDR3 spans 16 residues. The germline gives CDR1 SEHNR, CDR2 FQNEAQ (reference sequence). As DNA, the CDR3 is TGTGCCAGCAGCTTACAGGGAAAAACCCCCCGAGAGACCCAGTACTTC. Its translation is CASSLQGKTPRETQYF.

The genes are TRBV7-8 and TRBJ2-7; a possible D gene is TRBD2 (5 bases). Matching the DNA end better, TRBJ2-5 makes the J call doubtful. The germline CDR1 and CDR2 sequences are SGHVS and FQNEAQ. The CDR3 has 13 amino acids. Here the CDR3 DNA reads TGTGCCAGCAGCGCCACTAGGTGGGAGACCCAGTACTTC. This sequence encodes CASSATRWETQYF.

By share, this clonotype counts as medium-sized. The chain joins TRBV7-6 to TRBJ1-1, with 7 positions matching TRBD1. The CDR3 contains 12 residues. CDR1 is SGHVS, CDR2 FNYEAQ, per germline. DNA for the CDR3: TGTAATGACAGGGAAGGGGACACTGAAGCTTTCTTT. Translated, it gives CNDREGDTEAFF.

In this sample, this clonotype turned up a few times. The chain combines TRBV6-1 with TRBJ1-1, with TRBD1 as a possible D gene (5 bases). Germline V gene data show CDR1 as MNHNS and CDR2 as SASEGT. The CDR3 runs 15 residues. V dropped 5 bases and J dropped 1 base, with 14 bases sitting between them. CDR3 coding DNA: TGTGCCAGCAGTACCCGGGACGGCCCGAACACTGAAGCTTTCTTT. Translated, it gives CASSTRDGPNTEAFF.

This rearrangement joins TRBV12-3 or TRBV12-4 to TRBJ2-2; 7 bases are shared with TRBD2. J lost 1 base, V lost 6 bases, and 2 bases had no gene match. The CDR3 has 14 amino acids. CDR3 coding DNA: TGTGCCAGCAGACTAGCGCTGAACACCGGGGAGCTGTTTTTT. It translates to CASRLALNTGELFF.

The rearrangement joins TRBV12-3 or TRBV12-4 to TRBJ2-5; 13 bases fit TRBD2. Gene TRBJ2-7 matches the end of the DNA better, so the J call may be wrong. This CDR3 is built from 14 residues. The DNA of the CDR3 is TGTGCCAGCAGTTGGACTAGCGGGGGCTACGAGCAGTACTTC. It yields the protein CASSWTSGGYEQYF.

The chain is built from TRBV7-9 and TRBJ1-1; no definite D call. The V gene's germline CDR1 is SEHNR and CDR2 FQNEAQ (reference sequence). The CDR3 is 14 residues long. The V and J ends lost 0 bases and 4 bases respectively, with 9 bases between them. The CDR3 region has the DNA TGTGCCAGCAGCTTAGCCTCAGATGGCACTGAAGCTTTCTTT. As protein: CASSLASDGTEAFF.

The rearrangement links TRBV2 to TRBJ2-6, with a tentative D call TRBD2 (5 bases). The J call may be incorrect, as the DNA end agrees better with TRBJ2-5. In germline, CDR1 is SNHLY, CDR2 FYNNEI. CDR3 length: 15 residues. CDR3 coding DNA: TGTGCCAGCAGCCCTGAGGGTTTACTAGGGGAGACCCAGTACTTC. Translation gives CASSPEGLLGETQYF.

The chain carries TRBV7-2 and TRBJ1-1; no firm D call. The CDR3 loop spans 15 amino acids. In germline, CDR1 is SGHTA, CDR2 FQGNSA. V was trimmed by 6 bases and J by 1 base, leaving 15 bases between them. The CDR3 sequence: CASRPESRGNTEAFF. The CDR3 coding sequence is TGTGCCAGCAGGCCAGAATCTAGAGGGAACACTGAAGCTTTCTTT. The full variable domain, in which reference TRBV7-2 and TRBJ1-1 provide the parts outside the CDR3, is GAGVSQSPSNKVTEKGKDVELRCDPISGHTALYWYRQSLGQGLEFLIYFQGNSAPDKSGLPSDRFSAERTGGSVSTLTIQRTQQEDSAVYLCASRPESRGNTEAFFGQGTRLTVV.

J is TRBJ2-4 and V is TRBV7-6; 13 bases fit TRBD2. CDR3 size: 21 residues. The J segment lost 0 bases and the V segment lost 5 bases, leaving 16 bases of the junction unmatched. The V gene's germline CDR1 is SGHVS and CDR2 FNYEAQ. The CDR3: CASSPTTSGGSDPLAKNIQYF. The CDR3 bases are TGTGCCAGCAGCCCCACGACTAGCGGGGGGTCAGACCCTCTAGCCAAAAACATTCAGTACTTC.